Listed below are T cell receptor beta chains from one sample, sequenced in a study of shared clonotypes between healthy human individuals. TCRdb's table, derived via immunoSEQ multiplex PCR, lists solely in-frame clones and lacks some. The sample has about a million clones; more than 65% are singletons. Sequencing input: memory CD4+ T cells sorted from blood. The source of these receptors is a man aged 18 to 30 in good health. Each CDR3 is given with its conserved first and last residue. The D gene is left open where the match is weak. For some rows the clone size is stated as once, few or many, or as a class when expanded; others skip it.

TRBV27	TRBD1	.	TRBJ2-1	CASNTVRPGQYNEQFF	TGTGCCAGCAACACCGTTCGGCCGGGACAGTACAATGAGCAGTTCTTC
TRBV5-6	TRBD1	.	TRBJ2-2	CASSGRTGAGGELFF	TGTGCCAGCAGCGGGCGGACAGGGGCGGGCGGGGAGCTGTTTTTT
TRBV2	TRBD1	many	TRBJ1-2	CASSEMGQGYGYTF	TGTGCCAGCAGTGAGATGGGACAGGGCTATGGCTACACCTTC
TRBV2	TRBD2	.	TRBJ2-3	CASQDGRGGTDTQYF	TGTGCCAGCCAAGATGGACGCGGGGGGACAGATACGCAGTATTTT
TRBV30	.	few	TRBJ1-1	CAWSLRENTEAFF	TGTGCCTGGAGTCTCCGGGAGAACACTGAAGCTTTCTTT
TRBV11-3	.	.	TRBJ2-7	CASSFAPTGLRSEQYF	TGTGCCAGCAGCTTCGCCCCTACGGGCTTGCGGAGCGAGCAGTACTTC
TRBV5-6	.	.	TRBJ2-2	CASSDRGRWLFF	TGTGCCAGCAGCGACCGGGGGAGGTGGCTGTTTTTT
TRBV18	TRBD2	.	TRBJ2-5	CASSQTSGGPYQETQYF	TGTGCCAGCTCACAGACTAGCGGGGGCCCGTACCAAGAGACCCAGTACTTC
TRBV27	TRBD1	.	TRBJ1-2	CASSLTDRGHYGYTF	TGTGCCAGCAGTTTAACGGACAGGGGGCACTATGGCTACACCTTC
TRBV29-1	TRBD2	few	TRBJ2-1	CSALTGTSGGNEQFF	TGCAGCGCTTTGACGGGGACTAGCGGGGGCAATGAGCAGTTCTTC
TRBV6-1	TRBD2	.	TRBJ2-3	CASSRTSGYTDTQYF	TGTGCCAGCAGTCGGACTAGCGGCTACACAGATACGCAGTATTTT
TRBV18	.	.	TRBJ2-5	CASSNLVGAAGETQYF	TGTGCCAGCTCAAACCTAGTAGGAGCGGCGGGGGAGACCCAGTACTTC
TRBV7-2	TRBD1	.	TRBJ2-2	CASLRGQGAGELFF	TGTGCCAGCTTACGGGGACAGGGAGCCGGGGAGCTGTTTTTT
TRBV27	TRBD2	.	TRBJ2-5	CASSLRTSGGQETQYF	TGTGCCAGCAGTCTAAGGACTAGCGGGGGCCAAGAGACCCAGTACTTC
TRBV10-1	TRBD2	once	TRBJ2-1	CASSLLAGAARLGQFF	TGCGCCAGCAGTTTACTAGCGGGAGCCGCTCGATTGGGGCAGTTCTTC
TRBV30	TRBD2	.	TRBJ2-5	CAGLGGAQTQYF	TGTGCCGGACTAGGCGGGGCCCAGACCCAGTACTTC
TRBV10-3	TRBD1	.	TRBJ2-7	CAIRGQGADEQYF	TGTGCCATCAGAGGACAGGGGGCTGACGAGCAGTACTTC
TRBV18	.	.	TRBJ1-5	CASSTTGFNQPQHF	TGTGCCAGCTCAACGACAGGATTCAATCAGCCCCAGCATTTT
TRBV6-5	TRBD1	.	TRBJ1-1	CASRLTGGNTEAFF	TGTGCCAGCAGACTTACAGGGGGTAACACTGAAGCTTTCTTT
TRBV5-1	TRBD2	.	TRBJ2-5	CASSLGLAGEGETQYF	TGCGCCAGCAGCTTGGGACTAGCGGGAGAGGGCGAGACCCAGTACTTC
TRBV28	.	.	TRBJ2-1	CASSPSTGDSYNEQFF	TGTGCCAGCAGTCCCTCGACAGGCGACTCCTACAATGAGCAGTTCTTC
TRBV2	TRBD1	few	TRBJ1-1	CASRGTVEAFF	TGTGCCAGCAGGGGGACAGTTGAAGCTTTCTTT
TRBV28	TRBD1	.	TRBJ1-3	CASNPGTVPRGNTIYF	TGTGCCAGTAATCCCGGGACAGTACCAAGGGGAAACACCATATATTTT
TRBV30	.	.	TRBJ1-6	CAWSDSSPLHF	TGTGCCTGGAGTGACAGTTCCCCCCTCCACTTT
TRBV25-1	.	.	TRBJ1-2	CASSEYAGYTF	TGTGCCAGCAGTGAATATGCCGGCTACACCTTC
TRBV9	TRBD2	.	TRBJ2-7	CASSVGGGGNYEQYF	TGTGCCAGCAGCGTAGGTGGCGGGGGAAACTACGAGCAGTACTTC
TRBV4-1	.	.	TRBJ1-6	CASSQERTVNSPLHF	TGCGCCAGCAGCCAAGAGCGGACAGTTAATTCACCCCTCCACTTT
TRBV28	TRBD1	.	TRBJ1-5	CASRSGGWGNQPQHF	TGTGCCAGCAGATCAGGGGGTTGGGGCAATCAGCCCCAGCATTTT
TRBV5-1	TRBD1	.	TRBJ1-2	CASSSGQPNYGYTF	TGCGCCAGCAGCTCGGGACAGCCTAACTATGGCTACACCTTC
TRBV13	TRBD2	once	TRBJ2-1	CASSLGLVGEQFF	TGTGCCAGCAGCTTGGGACTAGTTGGCGAGCAGTTCTTC
TRBV9	.	.	TRBJ2-5	CASSVGPGAETQYF	TGTGCCAGCAGCGTAGGGCCAGGGGCGGAGACCCAGTACTTC
TRBV9	.	once	TRBJ1-2	CASSVSSNYGYTF	TGTGCCAGCAGCGTTTCATCCAACTATGGCTACACCTTC